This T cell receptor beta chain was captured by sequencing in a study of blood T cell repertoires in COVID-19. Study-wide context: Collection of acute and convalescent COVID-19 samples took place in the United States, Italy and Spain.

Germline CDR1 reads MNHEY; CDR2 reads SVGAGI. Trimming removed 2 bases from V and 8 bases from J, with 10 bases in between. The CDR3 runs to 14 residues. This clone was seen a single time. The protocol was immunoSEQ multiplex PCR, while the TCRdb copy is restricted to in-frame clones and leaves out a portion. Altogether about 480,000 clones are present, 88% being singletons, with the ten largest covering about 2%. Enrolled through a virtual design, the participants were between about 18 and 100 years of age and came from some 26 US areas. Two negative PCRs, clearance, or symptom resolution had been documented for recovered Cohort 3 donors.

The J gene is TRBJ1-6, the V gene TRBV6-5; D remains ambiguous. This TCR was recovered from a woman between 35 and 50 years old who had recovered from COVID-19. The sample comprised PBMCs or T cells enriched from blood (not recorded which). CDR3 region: CASSYPRLDSPLHF. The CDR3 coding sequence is TGTGCCAGCAGTTACCCGAGATTGGATTCACCCCTCCACTTT.